This T cell receptor beta chain was identified in a study of T cell responses to AZD1222 COVID-19 vaccine. Concerning this clone: The antigen remains undetermined.

Germline CDR1 and CDR2: SGHRS and YFSETQ. V was pared by 0 bases and J by 1 base, with 7 bases between. This CDR3 region has 15 residues. Clones were read by immunoSEQ multiplex PCR, and TCRdb kept only the in-frame ones, dropping some. The sample shows about 140,000 clones, approximately 89% of them seen only once. Study-level findings and limits: Baseline antibody screening turned up just five to seven seropositive AZD1222 recipients. The donor cohort was predominantly white British with a female majority, and clonal diversity may have been underestimated. Two AZD1222 administrations were followed by greater Spike-specific TCR breadth and depth.

The specimen was peripheral blood, collected on day 0 of AZD1222 vaccination. The chain couples TRBV5-1 to TRBJ2-2, with D hard to call. This sequence was found in an adult in good health. The CDR3 loop is CASSLVEGNTGELFF. CDR3 sequence (DNA): TGCGCCAGCAGCTTGGTTGAAGGGAACACCGGGGAGCTGTTTTTT.